The next 29 T cell receptor beta chains were all read from a single sample in a study of shared clonotypes between healthy human individuals. The assay was immunoSEQ multiplex PCR, and TCRdb's table has in-frame clones only and misses some. The table lists over 1.5 million clones, 95% to 99% of them singletons, with approximately 0.45% in the top ten. Sample: naive CD4+ T cells sorted from blood. Subset in this sample: CD45RA+ positively selected. Receptors originate from a man under 40 in good health.

The chain recombines TRBV15 with TRBJ1-3; no definite D call. Germline CDR1 and CDR2: LNHNV and YYDKDF (reference sequence). Trimming removed 1 base at V and 4 bases at J, with 5 bases between. The CDR3 runs 13 residues. The CDR3 spells CATSRVSGNTIYF. Here the CDR3 DNA reads TGTGCCACCAGCAGAGTTTCAGGAAACACCATATATTTT.

This chain links TRBV5-5 with TRBJ2-3; 12 positions match TRBD1. V lost 5 bases, J lost 4 bases, and 11 bases stayed unmatched. The CDR3 is 17 amino acids. The germline CDR1 and CDR2 sequences are SGHKS and YYEKEE (reference sequence). The CDR3 reads CASSRWDRGLVSDTQYF. The CDR3 DNA follows: TGTGCCAGCAGTAGATGGGACAGGGGGCTTGTATCAGATACGCAGTATTTT.

The chain links TRBV5-1 to TRBJ1-4; D is possibly TRBD1 (5 bases). Germline V lookup: CDR1 SGHRS, CDR2 YFSETQ. V was pared by 4 bases and J by 8 bases, with 15 bases between. The length of the CDR3 is 14 residues. CDR3 bases: TGCGCCAGCAGCCCCGGGACGGCCCTCGAAAAACTGTTTTTT. Amino acid sequence: CASSPGTALEKLFF.

The CDR3 DNA reads as TGTGCCAGCAGTTTACCCCCAGGCAGGGGGACGTACGAGCAGTACTTC. Protein product: CASSLPPGRGTYEQYF. The V call is TRBV27, the J call TRBJ2-7; TRBD1 matches 7 bases. With V trimmed by 2 bases and J by 4 bases, 11 bases remained unmatched. CDR3 length equals 16 residues. The V gene's germline CDR1 is MNHEY and CDR2 SMNVEV (reference sequence).

This chain uses TRBV6-1 with TRBJ1-5, with D unclear. The CDR3 totals 13 residues. The germline V gene encodes CDR1 MNHNS and CDR2 SASEGT. The germline V and J ends were trimmed by 5 bases and 3 bases, with 8 bases remaining between them. CDR3 nucleotide sequence: TGTGCCAGCAGTTGGTCAGCCAATCAGCCCCAGCATTTT. This gives the protein CASSWSANQPQHF.

The chain recombines TRBV5-1 with TRBJ2-5, with 9 bases fitting TRBD2. Germline CDR1 and CDR2: SGHRS and YFSETQ. The CDR3 has 15 amino acids. V was clipped by 0 bases and J by 5 bases; unmatched bases: 5. CDR3 DNA: TGCGCCAGCAGCTTGGGCGGGAGGGCCCAGGAGACCCAGTACTTC. This codes for CASSLGGRAQETQYF. The full variable domain, rest sourced from reference TRBV5-1 and TRBJ2-5, is KAGVTQTPRYLIKTRGQQVTLSCSPISGHRSVSWYQQTPGQGLQFLFEYFSETQRNKGNFPGRFSGRQFSNSRSEMNVSTLELGDSALYLCASSLGGRAQETQYFGPGTRLLVL.

V usage is TRBV27 and J usage is TRBJ2-2; D is undetermined. Germline V gene data show CDR1 as MNHEY and CDR2 as SMNVEV (reference sequence). The germline V and J ends were trimmed by 6 bases and 5 bases, with 10 bases remaining between them. The CDR3 is 13 residues long. CDR3 residues: CASSSTWTGELFF. The CDR3, as DNA: TGTGCCAGCAGCTCAACATGGACCGGGGAGCTGTTTTTT.

The gene calls are TRBV11-3 and TRBJ2-1; D ambiguous. This CDR3 spans 13 amino acids. Trimming took 5 bases from V and 9 from J, leaving 14 bases between them. The germline V gene has CDR1 SGHNT and CDR2 YENEEA. The CDR3 DNA sequence: TGTGCCAGCAGCCTTTTAGATATCAGTGAGCAGTTCTTC. The encoded protein is CASSLLDISEQFF.

This clone was seen more than once but under ten times. This rearrangement joins TRBV5-1 to TRBJ1-2, with 9 positions matching TRBD1. V was clipped by 6 bases and J by 7 bases; unmatched bases: 16. Germline V CDR1 and CDR2: SGHRS, YFSETQ. There are 16 residues in the CDR3. The CDR3 nucleotides read TGCGCCAGCAACCAGATGTGGGACAGGGAGACTATTGGCTACACCTTC. This gives the protein CASNQMWDRETIGYTF.

On this clone itself: The same CDR3 arises from other DNA sequences in this sample as well. This chain connects TRBV18 to TRBJ2-1, with 7 bases lining up with TRBD2. Unmatched junction bases numbered 2, after V lost 3 bases and J lost 3 bases. The V gene's germline CDR1 is KGHSH and CDR2 LQKENI. The CDR3 runs 14 residues. The CDR3 DNA is TGTGCCAGCTCACCTTCTAGCGGCTACAATGAGCAGTTCTTC. Its translation: CASSPSSGYNEQFF.

This rearrangement joins TRBV28 to TRBJ2-1; unclear D gene. The CDR3 extends over 15 amino acids. Deletions cut 6 bases from V and 5 bases from J, with 17 bases between. Germline loops: CDR1 MDHEN, CDR2 SYDVKM. This chain's CDR3 is CASSTGGRPNNEQFF. The DNA of the CDR3 is TGTGCCAGCAGCACGGGCGGAAGGCCCAACAATGAGCAGTTCTTC.

V gene TRBV5-1 combines with J gene TRBJ2-6, with D perhaps TRBD1 (6 bases). The CDR3 is made up of 17 amino acids. Between the trimmed V and J ends, which lost 4 bases and 2 bases, there was a span of 16 bases. Germline V gives CDR1 SGHRS, CDR2 YFSETQ. CDR3 nucleotide sequence: TGCGCCAGCAGCGGGGCAGGGTACAGGGCTGGGGCCAACGTCCTGACTTTC. Translating gives CASSGAGYRAGANVLTF.

The chain links TRBV5-4 to TRBJ2-4, with a weak D call TRBD1 (6 bases). The CDR3 has 13 residues. Trimming pared 4 bases from V and 7 bases from J, leaving 12 bases between. Germline V gene data show CDR1 as SGHNT and CDR2 as YYREEE (reference sequence). This CDR3 reads CASSTRQENIQYF. CDR3 sequence (DNA): TGTGCCAGCAGCACACGACAGGAGAACATTCAGTACTTC.

V and J are TRBV7-2 and TRBJ2-7; 7 bases are shared with TRBD1. In germline, CDR1 is SGHTA, CDR2 FQGNSA. The ends lost 0 bases at V and 6 bases at J; junction bases unmatched: 8. This CDR3 region has 15 residues. DNA for the CDR3: TGTGCCAGCAGCTTAGCCCGGACAGGAAACGGCGAGCAGTACTTC. This translates into CASSLARTGNGEQYF.

This chain links TRBV18 with TRBJ2-1; D gene uncertain. Germline V CDR1 and CDR2: KGHSH, LQKENI. The CDR3 consists of 14 residues. V was pared by 0 bases and J by 4 bases, with 7 bases between. The CDR3 DNA reads as TGTGCCAGCTCACCACCACCCTTATACAATGAGCAGTTCTTC. This encodes CASSPPPLYNEQFF. Full variable domain (missing parts from reference TRBV18 and TRBJ2-1): NAGVMQNPRHLVRRRGQEARLRCSPMKGHSHVYWYRQLPEEGLKFMVYLQKENIIDESGMPKERFSAEFPKEGPSILRIQQVVRGDSAAYFCASSPPPLYNEQFFGPGTRLTVL.

This chain uses TRBV19 with TRBJ2-1, with D possibly being TRBD1 or TRBD2 (5 bases each). CDR1 is LNHDA and CDR2 is SQIVND in the germline V gene (reference sequence). Trimming shortened V by 8 bases and J by 5 bases, and 13 bases separated the two germline ends. The CDR3 contains 13 residues. The CDR3 loop is CASSWGINNEQFF. The DNA of the CDR3 is TGTGCCAGTTCCTGGGGGATCAACAATGAGCAGTTCTTC. Supplemented by reference TRBV19 and TRBJ2-1, the full variable domain reads DGGITQSPKYLFRKEGQNVTLSCEQNLNHDAMYWYRQDPGQGLRLIYYSQIVNDFQKGDIAEGYSVSREKKESFPLTVTSAQKNPTAFYLCASSWGINNEQFFGPGTRLTVL.

This clone came up once. The chain has TRBV5-1 and TRBJ2-7; D possibly corresponds to TRBD2 (5 bases). The CDR3 has 15 residues. Trimming shortened V by 0 bases and J by 2 bases, and 12 bases separated the two germline ends. Germline V gene sequence: CDR1 SGHRS, CDR2 YFSETQ. CDR3 nucleotides: TGCGCCAGCAGCTTGGATCCGGGAACCACCTACGAGCAGTACTTC. Its translation: CASSLDPGTTYEQYF.

The gene calls are TRBV14 and TRBJ2-6; 9 nucleotides agree with TRBD1. Germline V gene lookup returns CDR1 SGHDN and CDR2 FVKESK. This CDR3 is built from 20 residues. V shed 3 bases, J shed 4 bases, and the junction held 16 bases outside the gene matches. The CDR3 sequence: CASSHFTGTGLLSGANVLTF. CDR3 nucleotide sequence: TGTGCCAGCAGCCACTTTACGGGGACAGGGCTTCTTTCCGGGGCCAACGTCCTGACTTTC. Complete variable domain (other parts from reference TRBV14 and TRBJ2-6): EAGVTQFPSHSVIEKGQTVTLRCDPISGHDNLYWYRRVMGKEIKFLLHFVKESKQDESGMPNNRFLAERTGGTYSTLKVQPAELEDSGVYFCASSHFTGTGLLSGANVLTFGAGSRLTVL.

The V and J genes are TRBV11-2 and TRBJ2-3, with D maybe TRBD1 (5 bases). Germline CDR1 is SGHAT and CDR2 is FQNNGV. CDR3 length equals 18 residues. V was clipped by 1 base and J by 0 bases, with 17 bases between them. The CDR3 protein is CASSLVGRAHLSTDTQYF. In nucleotides, the CDR3 is TGTGCCAGCAGCTTAGTCGGCAGGGCCCATCTTAGCACAGATACGCAGTATTTT.

The V and J genes are TRBV7-2 and TRBJ1-2; TRBD1 might be the D (6 bases). The CDR3 sequence is 16 residues long. Trimming removed 0 bases from V and 8 bases from J, with 19 bases in between. The V gene's germline CDR1 is SGHTA and CDR2 FQGNSA. CDR3 residues: CASSLALLGGRGGYTF. CDR3 bases: TGTGCCAGCAGCTTAGCGCTATTGGGGGGCCGCGGAGGCTACACCTTC.

The J gene is TRBJ2-1, the V gene TRBV9; 9 bases match TRBD2. The germline CDR1 and CDR2 sequences are SGDLS and YYNGEE. V was pared by 9 bases and J by 9 bases, with 22 bases of the junction left unmatched. This CDR3 region has 17 residues. CDR3 residues: CATSTSSGNIPLGEQFF. The DNA for the CDR3 is TGTGCCACCTCAACCTCTAGCGGGAACATTCCATTAGGTGAGCAGTTCTTC.

The chain employs TRBV10-3 and TRBJ2-1, with a possible D match to TRBD2 (6 bases). Trimming took off 5 bases at V and 6 bases at J, with 11 bases between the two ends. This CDR3 has 13 residues. CDR1 and CDR2 (germline): ENHRY, SYGVKD. The CDR3 sequence is CAISPGLTNEQFF. The CDR3 nucleotides read TGTGCCATCAGTCCGGGACTGACCAATGAGCAGTTCTTC.

The CDR3 protein is CASSVLAGVDTQYF. The CDR3 DNA reads as TGTGCCAGCAGCGTCCTAGCGGGAGTAGATACGCAGTATTTT. This chain uses TRBV9 with TRBJ2-3, with 10 bases identical to TRBD2. The CDR3 consists of 14 residues. Germline lookup yields CDR1 SGDLS and CDR2 YYNGEE. V lost 2 bases, J lost 5 bases, and 2 bases stayed unmatched.

In the case of this clone: In the same sample, other DNA sequences code for this CDR3. The V gene is TRBV5-1, the J gene TRBJ1-5; weak D call: TRBD1 (5 bases). Trimming took off 4 bases at V and 2 bases at J, with 10 bases between the two ends. The germline V gene encodes CDR1 SGHRS and CDR2 YFSETQ. The CDR3 length is 14 residues. The CDR3 loop reads CASSPTGGNQPQHF. CDR3 DNA sequence: TGCGCCAGCAGCCCGACGGGGGGCAATCAGCCCCAGCATTTT.

V gene TRBV18 combines with J gene TRBJ2-5; 13 bases match TRBD2. Unmatched junction bases numbered 10, after V lost 4 bases and J lost 2 bases. There are 18 residues in the CDR3. From germline, CDR1 is KGHSH and CDR2 LQKENI. In DNA, the CDR3 is TGTGCCAGCTCACGGAACGGACTAGCGGGAGATCCACAAGAGACCCAGTACTTC. The encoded protein is CASSRNGLAGDPQETQYF.

The chain is built from TRBV5-1 and TRBJ2-3, with 7 nucleotides matching TRBD2. Germline lookup yields CDR1 SGHRS and CDR2 YFSETQ. V lost 0 bases, J lost 2 bases, and 6 bases stayed unmatched. This CDR3 is built from 16 residues. The CDR3 reads CASSLGPAGLTDTQYF. CDR3 coding DNA: TGCGCCAGCAGCTTGGGCCCAGCGGGGCTCACAGATACGCAGTATTTT.

The V and J genes are TRBV5-4 and TRBJ1-1; TRBD1 agrees at 7 bases. The ends lost 0 bases at V and 5 bases at J; junction bases unmatched: 7. This CDR3 region has 15 residues. The germline V gene has CDR1 SGHNT and CDR2 YYREEE (reference sequence). The CDR3 loop reads CASSLAQGPGTEAFF. The DNA of the CDR3 is TGTGCCAGCAGCTTGGCACAGGGGCCGGGAACTGAAGCTTTCTTT.

This chain joins TRBV2 and TRBJ2-5; 9 bases map to TRBD2. This CDR3 has 16 residues. The junction had 9 bases not matched to a gene; V was cut back by 5 bases and J by 2 bases. Germline CDR1 and CDR2: SNHLY and FYNNEI. CDR3 sequence: CASSRSAGGFQETQYF. CDR3 DNA sequence: TGTGCCAGCAGTCGTAGCGCGGGAGGGTTTCAAGAGACCCAGTACTTC.

The chain combines TRBV21-1 with TRBJ2-7; TRBD2 is taken as the D call from the table, unchecked against the DNA. TRBV21-1 represents a pseudogene. The CDR3 has 16 amino acids. The CDR3 coding sequence is TGTGCCAGCAGGGGGTCCGGGACTAGCGATACCTACGAGCAGTACTTC. Translation gives CASRGSGTSDTYEQYF.